This TCR beta chain was documented in a study of blood T cell repertoires in COVID-19. About the study: Spain, Italy and the United States supplied samples that represented acute and convalescent COVID-19.

CDR1 and CDR2 from the germline V gene are MNHNS and SASEGT. CDR3 length equals 17 residues. V shed 2 bases, J shed 6 bases, and the junction held 10 bases outside the gene matches. Source study methods: Amplification from reference gene primers served as the basis for estimated nucleated cell counts. Assay: immunoSEQ multiplex PCR; the TCRdb copy retains only in-frame clones and omits some. The D gene and trimming were derived from the DNA, and the V and J assignments and clone size from that table. The table records roughly 160,000 clones, approximately 88% of them present only once. Participants' reported clinical history set cohort assignment. Each recovered donor of Cohort 3 presented with two negative PCRs, clearance, or symptom resolution.

This TCR came from a woman in her sixties who had recovered from COVID-19. V is TRBV6-1 and J is TRBJ1-6; the match to TRBD1 covers 7 bases. The sequenced sample consisted of PBMCs or T cells enriched from blood (not recorded which). CDR3 protein: CASSERYRAGGNSPLHF. The DNA for the CDR3 is TGTGCCAGCAGTGAAAGGTACAGGGCAGGGGGTAATTCACCCCTCCACTTT.